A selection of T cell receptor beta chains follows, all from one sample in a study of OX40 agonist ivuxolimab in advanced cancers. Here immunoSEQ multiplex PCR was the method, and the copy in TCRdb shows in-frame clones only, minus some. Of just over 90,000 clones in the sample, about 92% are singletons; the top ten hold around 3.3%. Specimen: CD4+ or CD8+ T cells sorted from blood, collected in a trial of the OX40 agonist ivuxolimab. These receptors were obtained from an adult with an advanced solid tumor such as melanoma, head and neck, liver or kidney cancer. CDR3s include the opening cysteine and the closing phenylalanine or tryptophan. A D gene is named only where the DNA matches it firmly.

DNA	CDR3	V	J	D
TGTGCCAGCAGCTCCCCGAACGGACAGGGTAACTATGGCTACACCTTC	CASSSPNGQGNYGYTF	TRBV13	TRBJ1-2	TRBD1
TGTGCCAGCACCTCAGGGGTCCAGGGCTACACCTTC	CASTSGVQGYTF	TRBV27	TRBJ1-2	-
TGTGCCAGCAGCCAAGGCTCCTACGAGCAGTACTTC	CASSQGSYEQYF	TRBV6-1	TRBJ2-7	-
TGTGCCAGCAGTTACTCGACGGCTCCTGGAAACACCATATATTTT	CASSYSTAPGNTIYF	TRBV6-5	TRBJ1-3	-
TGTGCCAGCATGCTGGGGAGCTCTGGAAACACCATATATTTT	CASMLGSSGNTIYF	TRBV5-6	TRBJ1-3	-
TGTGCCAGCAGGGGTAGTGGCTACACCTTC	CASRGSGYTF	TRBV7-2	TRBJ1-2	-
TGCGCCAGCAGCCAAAAGGTTAGCGGCTCCTACGAGCAGTACTTC	CASSQKVSGSYEQYF	TRBV4-1	TRBJ2-7	-
TGTGCCAGCAGGCCCCGCGGGCGGGACAGGGGTAATGAAAAACTGTTTTTT	CASRPRGRDRGNEKLFF	TRBV27	TRBJ1-4	TRBD1
TGTGCCAGCAGCGTAGGGTTAGGGGCATCCTACGAGCAGTACTTC	CASSVGLGASYEQYF	TRBV9	TRBJ2-7	-
TGCGCCAGCAGCTTCGGGGACGAGCAGTACTTC	CASSFGDEQYF	TRBV5-1	TRBJ2-7	-
TGTGCCAGCCTACAGGGGGGCACGAACACTGAAGCTTTCTTT	CASLQGGTNTEAFF	TRBV9	TRBJ1-1	TRBD1
TGTGCCAGCAGTTACAGTCTCCGGAACGAGCAGTACTTC	CASSYSLRNEQYF	TRBV27	TRBJ2-7	-
TGTGCCAGCAGCTTAGGAGCGGGGGGCCGAAATGAGCAGTTCTTC	CASSLGAGGRNEQFF	TRBV7-3	TRBJ2-1	TRBD2
TGCAGCGTTGAAGCTGCGGGAGATACGCAGTATTTT	CSVEAAGDTQYF	TRBV29-1	TRBJ2-3	-
TGTGCCAGTAGCGCAGGGACCATCTACGAGCAGTACTTC	CASSAGTIYEQYF	TRBV19	TRBJ2-7	-
TGTGCCAGCAGTTTAACAGGGAGAGACACCGGGGAGCTGTTTTTT	CASSLTGRDTGELFF	TRBV27	TRBJ2-2	-
TGTGCCAGCAGCTTAGGCCTCCGACAGGGGAATGAGCAGTTCTTC	CASSLGLRQGNEQFF	TRBV13	TRBJ2-1	TRBD1